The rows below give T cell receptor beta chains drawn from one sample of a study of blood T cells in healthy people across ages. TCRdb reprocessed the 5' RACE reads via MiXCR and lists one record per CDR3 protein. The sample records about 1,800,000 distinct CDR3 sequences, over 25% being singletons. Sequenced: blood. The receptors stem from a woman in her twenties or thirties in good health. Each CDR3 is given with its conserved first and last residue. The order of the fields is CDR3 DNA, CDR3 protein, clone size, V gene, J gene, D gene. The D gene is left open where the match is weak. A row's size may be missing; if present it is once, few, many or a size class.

DNA: TGCAGCGCGGGACCCAATGAGCAGTTCTTC; CDR3: CSAGPNEQFF; size: few; V: TRBV29-1; J: TRBJ2-1; D: NA
DNA: TGTGCCAGCAGCTTAGGGAGGGGGGGCCCCAATGAGCAGTTCTTC; CDR3: CASSLGRGGPNEQFF; size: NA; V: TRBV7-9; J: TRBJ2-1; D: NA
DNA: TGTGCCAGCAGCATCCCCCTCGGAAGGGGGGCGTCAGAGACCCAGTACTTC; CDR3: CASSIPLGRGASETQYF; size: NA; V: TRBV7-9; J: TRBJ2-5; D: NA
DNA: TGTGCCATCAGCCCCTCCGGGGAAGGGGGCTACACCTTC; CDR3: CAISPSGEGGYTF; size: many; V: TRBV10-3; J: TRBJ1-2; D: NA
DNA: TGCAGTGCTAAGGAGGCAGGCCCCTACGAGCAGTACTTC; CDR3: CSAKEAGPYEQYF; size: NA; V: TRBV20-1; J: TRBJ2-7; D: NA
DNA: TGTGCCAGCAGCCCCGGGAGACGGGATACTGAAGCTTTCTTT; CDR3: CASSPGRRDTEAFF; size: few; V: TRBV6-5; J: TRBJ1-1; D: NA
DNA: TGCAGTGCTAGGGGCGGGGGGTACAATGAGCAGTTCTTC; CDR3: CSARGGGYNEQFF; size: many; V: TRBV20-1; J: TRBJ2-1; D: TRBD2
DNA: TGCAGTGCTAGAGTCCGAGGGGGGTACGAGCAGTACTTC; CDR3: CSARVRGGYEQYF; size: few; V: TRBV20-1; J: TRBJ2-7; D: NA
DNA: TGTGCCAGCAGTGAATACCTCCCCTGGACAGGGGCCTACGAGCAGTACTTC; CDR3: CASSEYLPWTGAYEQYF; size: NA; V: TRBV25-1; J: TRBJ2-7; D: TRBD1
DNA: TGTGCCAGCAGATCCGACGCAGTCTACGAGCAGTACTTC; CDR3: CASRSDAVYEQYF; size: NA; V: TRBV12-3/TRBV12-4; J: TRBJ2-7; D: NA
DNA: TGTGCCACCAGTGACCTGACAGGGAATGAGCAGTTCTTC; CDR3: CATSDLTGNEQFF; size: few; V: TRBV24-1; J: TRBJ2-1; D: TRBD1
DNA: TGTGCCATCAGTGAGAGGGGACAGGTTATAGGCTCTGGAGCTTTCTTT; CDR3: CAISERGQVIGSGAFF; size: few; V: TRBV10-3; J: TRBJ1-1; D: TRBD1
DNA: TGCAGTGCTAGAGGGACGGGACACCTCTACGAGCAGTACTTC; CDR3: CSARGTGHLYEQYF; size: many; V: TRBV20-1; J: TRBJ2-7; D: NA
DNA: TGTGCCAGCAGGGGGACGACAGGCTACGAGCAGTACTTC; CDR3: CASRGTTGYEQYF; size: NA; V: TRBV6-1; J: TRBJ2-7; D: NA
DNA: TGTGCCAGCAGTTACACGCTGGGACGGTACTCTGGGGCCAACGTCCTGACTTTC; CDR3: CASSYTLGRYSGANVLTF; size: NA; V: TRBV6-2/TRBV6-3; J: TRBJ2-6; D: NA
DNA: TGTGCCACCAGCAGAAGGGGTTTAGTGGATCAGCCCCTGCATTTT; CDR3: CATSRRGLVDQPLHF; size: NA; V: TRBV15; J: TRBJ1-5; D: NA
DNA: TGTGCCACCAGTGATTTGCTGGATAGGGCTTTCTTT; CDR3: CATSDLLDRAFF; size: NA; V: TRBV24-1; J: TRBJ1-1; D: NA
DNA: TGCAGTGTAGGCCGGACTAGCGGGACCCTCTACGAGCAGTACTTC; CDR3: CSVGRTSGTLYEQYF; size: few; V: TRBV20-1; J: TRBJ2-7; D: TRBD2
DNA: TGCAGTGCCAGAAGCCTAGCGGAGAACAATGAGCAGTACTTC; CDR3: CSARSLAENNEQYF; size: NA; V: TRBV20-1; J: TRBJ2-4; D: TRBD2
DNA: TGTGCCAGCGGGGGACTAGCAGAGCAGTTCTTC; CDR3: CASGGLAEQFF; size: NA; V: TRBV6-2/TRBV6-3; J: TRBJ2-1; D: TRBD2
DNA: TGCAGTGCACCGGGACAGGGGAGTTATGGCTACACCTTC; CDR3: CSAPGQGSYGYTF; size: NA; V: TRBV20-1; J: TRBJ1-2; D: TRBD1
DNA: TGTGCCAGCAGTTCCGACCCACTCGTCTATGGCTACACCTTC; CDR3: CASSSDPLVYGYTF; size: few; V: TRBV6-5; J: TRBJ1-2; D: NA
DNA: TGCAGTGCTACCCGGAGGCCGAGCTCCTACGAGCAGTACTTC; CDR3: CSATRRPSSYEQYF; size: few; V: TRBV20-1; J: TRBJ2-7; D: NA
DNA: TGCAGCGTTGAAAAGGGGGCAGCTGGGGCCAACGTCCTGACTTTC; CDR3: CSVEKGAAGANVLTF; size: NA; V: TRBV29-1; J: TRBJ2-6; D: TRBD1
DNA: TGTGCCAGCAGCCGGGTCGTTAGACGGGGCACAGATACGCAGTATTTT; CDR3: CASSRVVRRGTDTQYF; size: few; V: TRBV5-5; J: TRBJ2-3; D: NA
DNA: TGTGCCAGCACCGGGGTTACTACGGCATACAATGAGCAGTTCTTC; CDR3: CASTGVTTAYNEQFF; size: few; V: TRBV9; J: TRBJ2-1; D: NA
DNA: TGCAGTGTCTCAGCCGCCATGGGAGGTGAGCAGTTCTTC; CDR3: CSVSAAMGGEQFF; size: few; V: TRBV20-1; J: TRBJ2-1; D: NA
DNA: TGTGCCAGCAGCTTGCGACTAGCCAATGAGCAGTTCTTC; CDR3: CASSLRLANEQFF; size: many; V: TRBV7-2; J: TRBJ2-1; D: TRBD2
DNA: TGCAGCGTTGAAGGCCCACATTCCTACAATGAGCAGTTCTTC; CDR3: CSVEGPHSYNEQFF; size: few; V: TRBV29-1; J: TRBJ2-1; D: NA
DNA: TGTGCCAGCAGGGTCGGGACATCTAGGAACGAGCAGTACTTC; CDR3: CASRVGTSRNEQYF; size: few; V: TRBV6-8; J: TRBJ2-7; D: NA
DNA: TGCGCCAGCAGGTCCACGATGGGTAGTGAAGCTTTCTTT; CDR3: CASRSTMGSEAFF; size: few; V: TRBV5-1; J: TRBJ1-1; D: NA
DNA: TGTGCCAGCAGGGGCCTAGATACGCAGTATTTT; CDR3: CASRGLDTQYF; size: many; V: TRBV2; J: TRBJ2-3; D: NA
DNA: TGCGCCAGCAGCCAAGGATTCCGAACGAGCTCCTACGAGCAGTACTTC; CDR3: CASSQGFRTSSYEQYF; size: many; V: TRBV4-1; J: TRBJ2-7; D: NA
DNA: TGTGCCAGCAGCTTACTCGGACAGGGCGGTTCACCCCTCCACTTT; CDR3: CASSLLGQGGSPLHF; size: NA; V: TRBV7-9; J: TRBJ1-6; D: TRBD1
DNA: TGTGCCAGCAGCGTAGGAGGGAAGGGGCCGAGCTATGGCTACACCTTC; CDR3: CASSVGGKGPSYGYTF; size: many; V: TRBV9; J: TRBJ1-2; D: NA
DNA: TGCAGTGCTAGAGATCCGAGGGGTTCCTACAATGAGCAGTTCTTC; CDR3: CSARDPRGSYNEQFF; size: NA; V: TRBV20-1; J: TRBJ2-1; D: NA
DNA: TGTGCCAGCAGTTTATCGGGACTAGCGGGTGCTAGCACAGATACGCAGTATTTT; CDR3: CASSLSGLAGASTDTQYF; size: NA; V: TRBV28; J: TRBJ2-3; D: TRBD2
DNA: TGCAGCGTTCGAATGGGACAGGCCACGTCCTACGAGCAGTACTTC; CDR3: CSVRMGQATSYEQYF; size: few; V: TRBV29-1; J: TRBJ2-7; D: TRBD1
DNA: TGTGCCAGCAGCCCCCGACTAGCGGGAGAAGAGACCCAGTACTTC; CDR3: CASSPRLAGEETQYF; size: many; V: TRBV27; J: TRBJ2-5; D: TRBD2
DNA: TGTGCCAGCAGTTTAGCGCTTCCAGGGGACTACGAGCAGTACTTC; CDR3: CASSLALPGDYEQYF; size: many; V: TRBV12-3/TRBV12-4; J: TRBJ2-7; D: NA
DNA: TGTGCCAGCAGTCCTCGTTGGGGGGAGACCCAGTACTTC; CDR3: CASSPRWGETQYF; size: many; V: TRBV28; J: TRBJ2-5; D: NA
DNA: TGCGCCAGCAGCCAAGCAGTCAGCCGTTTGGAGACCCAGTACTTC; CDR3: CASSQAVSRLETQYF; size: many; V: TRBV4-1; J: TRBJ2-5; D: NA
DNA: TGCGCCAGCAGCCAAGCACAGGGGACGAACGAGCAGTACTTC; CDR3: CASSQAQGTNEQYF; size: few; V: TRBV4-3; J: TRBJ2-7; D: TRBD1
DNA: TGCAGTGCTAGCCCACAGAACTATGGCTACACCTTC; CDR3: CSASPQNYGYTF; size: many; V: TRBV20-1; J: TRBJ1-2; D: NA
DNA: TGCAGCGTTTCGCTAGCGGGAAGTGAGCAGTTCTTC; CDR3: CSVSLAGSEQFF; size: many; V: TRBV29-1; J: TRBJ2-1; D: TRBD2
DNA: TGCAGTGCTAGACTAGTTTACGAGCAGTACTTC; CDR3: CSARLVYEQYF; size: NA; V: TRBV20-1; J: TRBJ2-7; D: NA
DNA: TGTGCCATCAGTGAGTTGGGGGAAAACACCGAAGCTTTCTTT; CDR3: CAISELGENTEAFF; size: NA; V: TRBV10-3; J: TRBJ1-1; D: NA
DNA: TGCAGTGCCCCGGATAGCGGGAGGGTACAAGAGACCCAGTACTTC; CDR3: CSAPDSGRVQETQYF; size: many; V: TRBV20-1; J: TRBJ2-5; D: TRBD2
DNA: TGCGCCAGCAGCCCCTCATCCACAGGGTCTGGGGCCAACGTCCTGACTTTC; CDR3: CASSPSSTGSGANVLTF; size: few; V: TRBV4-1; J: TRBJ2-6; D: NA
DNA: TGCGCCAGCAGGGTCGCGGGAGGACCTAATAAGCAGTTCTTC; CDR3: CASRVAGGPNKQFF; size: NA; V: TRBV5-1; J: TRBJ2-1; D: TRBD2
DNA: TGTGCCAGCAGACACGACAGGGGGGCTAACTATGGCTACACCTTC; CDR3: CASRHDRGANYGYTF; size: few; V: TRBV6-5; J: TRBJ1-2; D: TRBD1
DNA: TGTGCCACCAGTGATGGGGGACAGGGAGTTCAGAGCTACACCTTC; CDR3: CATSDGGQGVQSYTF; size: few; V: TRBV24-1; J: TRBJ1-2; D: TRBD1
DNA: TGTGCCAGCAGTCCCCAGACAGGGGACAATGAAAAACTGTTTTTT; CDR3: CASSPQTGDNEKLFF; size: NA; V: TRBV12-3/TRBV12-4; J: TRBJ1-4; D: TRBD1